The source of this T cell receptor beta chain is a study of tumor and adjacent non-tumor tissue in lung cancer (dated by TCRdb to the late 2010s). Study-wide context: Of the cohort, around eleven patients had adenocarcinoma, 2 had squamous cell carcinoma and 1 had small cell lung cancer. The study compared bulk TCRbeta repertoires between lung tumor tissue and matched distant non-tumor lung tissue from more than twelve lung cancer patients. Sequencing generated a total of more than 95 million productive TCRbeta reads, averaging around 4.2 million reads per sample. Among the approximately 15 patients, ages ranged from about 31 to 76 years, approximately ten were men and 5 were women, and disease was TNM stage I to III. TCRbeta CDR3 sequencing was performed on a few dozen paired specimens, with one tumor sample and one normal lung sample collected per patient.

The library was produced with multiplex PCR. TCRdb shows the sequencer as Illumina HiSeq 2500. TCRbeta libraries were built by three rounds of nested PCR using primers (Table S4), following protocols modified from ARM-PCR. Before sequencing, PCR products in the 200-500 bp range were cut out of the gel and cleaned up using the QIAquick gel extraction kit. As for the authors' bioinformatics: Trimmomatic was used to clean the reads, FLASH was used to merge the reads into complete CDR3 sequences, and MiTCR was used to assign the reads to V(D)J germline segments. VDJtools was used to compute clonal diversity as the inverse Simpson's index. A read counted as productive if the sequence was in-frame and lacked a premature stop codon. TCRdb itself trimmed the public reads at Q25 with fastp, ran MiXCR and retained productive beta chains. Merged by CDR3 protein, the rows form single entries marked with the most common genes and DNA. TCRdb, not the authors, supplied the V and J calls. A total of some 73,000 distinct CDR3 sequences appear in this sample, around 80% of them only once. Roughly half of the sample is in the top ten clones.

From the cysteine through the phenylalanine, the CDR3 covers 13 amino acids. Just the 39-base CDR3 DNA is kept, in frame starting at base 1. CDR1 and CDR2, looked up from the germline V gene (reference sequence), are DFQATT and SNEGSKA. The investigation overall reported the following: TCR diversity was significantly higher in younger patients, and greater tumor TCR diversity was associated with shorter overall survival and shorter disease-free survival. The methods do not name the sequencing platform or mention unique molecular identifiers. Tumor tissue showed significantly higher TCR diversity (inverse Simpson) than normal lung tissue, at 431.37 vs 166.20 (P = 0.0075, Mann-Whitney U test). Only about 15 patients were included in the cohort, and the need for larger samples and more detailed clinical data was noted by the authors. The top 100 clones made up a significantly larger cumulative share of the repertoire in normal lung than in tumor tissue. Because peripheral blood was not sequenced, the blood TCRbeta repertoires of the lung cancer patients in the study went unexamined.

Bulk unsorted tissue served as the source for RNA extraction, and RNA quality was assessed using a NanoDrop ND-1000 and an Agilent 2100. The normal lung samples consisted of distant non-tumor tissue collected more than 3 cm from the tumor edge. The donors were newly diagnosed lung cancer patients admitted for thoracic surgery in China from August to November 2014 who had not received prior chemotherapy. Anyone who had undergone radiotherapy or chemotherapy before, or who had another cancer at the same time, was left out of the study. Pieces of surgical tissue measuring about 1-2 cm3 were kept in RNAlater solution and stored at -80 degrees C until use. Points on this clonotype: It lacks a known antigen. A junction boundary mismatches the germline segment, possibly from a read error.

The sequencing sample was made of distant non-tumor lung tissue. The TCR was taken from a man in his sixties with non-small cell lung cancer. The rearranged segments are TRBV20-1 and TRBJ2-3, with TRBD2 tentatively as D gene (6 bases match). The DNA sequence reads TGTAGTGCTGCCGGGACTAGCACAGATACGCAGTATTTT. Its coded protein is CSAAGTSTDTQYF.